This entry lists 6 T cell receptor beta chains sequenced from one sample in a study of identical twins. TCRdb analysed the 5' RACE reads with MiXCR anew, one entry per CDR3 protein. The data show about 210,000 distinct CDR3 sequences, roughly a tenth seen once. Sequenced: memory (CD45RO+) T cells sorted from blood. These receptors were collected from a woman aged 18-29 years in good health.

The chain couples TRBV9 to TRBJ1-2, with 10 bases aligning to TRBD1. The CDR3 consists of 15 residues. Germline CDR1 reads SGDLS; CDR2 reads YYNGEE. After removal of 2 bases from V and 4 bases from J, the junction contained 5 bases not matched to a gene. The chain's CDR3 is CASSVGTGAPYGYTF. CDR3 DNA: TGTGCCAGCAGCGTCGGGACAGGGGCTCCCTATGGCTACACCTTC.

This clonotype has just one count. This chain links TRBV7-9 with TRBJ1-1; D ambiguous. V dropped 11 bases and J dropped 1 base, with 14 bases sitting between them. The CDR3 covers 13 residues. Germline-derived CDR1 and CDR2 are SEHNR and FQNEAQ (reference sequence). The CDR3 region has the DNA TGTGCCGGTCGGGAAGATTCGAACACTGAAGCTTTCTTT. Protein: CAGREDSNTEAFF.

The genes are TRBV5-1 and TRBJ2-6; D not resolved. Germline V gives CDR1 SGHRS, CDR2 YFSETQ. V lost 2 bases, J lost 0 bases, and 12 bases lay in between. The length of the CDR3 is 17 residues. The CDR3 bases are TGCGCCAGCAGCTTCCTCCACCCGAGCTCTGGGGCCAACGTCCTGACTTTC. Its translation: CASSFLHPSSGANVLTF. The full variable domain, with the rest looked up from reference TRBV5-1 and TRBJ2-6, is KAGVTQTPRYLIKTRGQQVTLSCSPISGHRSVSWYQQTPGQGLQFLFEYFSETQRNKGNFPGRFSGRQFSNSRSEMNVSTLELGDSALYLCASSFLHPSSGANVLTFGAGSRLTVL.

This clonotype has a handful of counts. The rearrangement joins TRBV7-9 to TRBJ1-6; TRBD1 might be the D (5 bases). V was trimmed by 1 base and J by 10 bases, leaving 11 bases between them. The germline CDR1 and CDR2 sequences are SEHNR and FQNEAQ (reference sequence). The CDR3 extends over 14 amino acids. CDR3 in DNA: TGTGCCAGCAGCTTAGACCGGGGGGTATCACCCCTCCACTTT. Encoded protein: CASSLDRGVSPLHF.

This clonotype was picked up many times. The CDR3 is CASRASGSINEQFF. The CDR3 DNA sequence: TGTGCCAGCAGAGCTAGCGGGAGTATCAATGAGCAGTTCTTC. This chain links TRBV6-1 with TRBJ2-1; 10 bases are a match to TRBD2. With V trimmed by 6 bases and J by 6 bases, 5 bases remained unmatched. In germline, CDR1 is MNHNS, CDR2 SASEGT. This CDR3 has 14 amino acids.

This chain joins TRBV7-3 and TRBJ2-3; TRBD2 might be the D (6 bases). V was trimmed by 2 bases and J by 9 bases, leaving 15 bases between them. The CDR3 runs 14 residues. Germline V lookup: CDR1 SGHTA, CDR2 FQGTGA. In DNA form, the CDR3 reads TGTGCCAGCAGCTTAGTAGGGGACCGGGAGACGCAGTATTTT. Translated, it gives CASSLVGDRETQYF.